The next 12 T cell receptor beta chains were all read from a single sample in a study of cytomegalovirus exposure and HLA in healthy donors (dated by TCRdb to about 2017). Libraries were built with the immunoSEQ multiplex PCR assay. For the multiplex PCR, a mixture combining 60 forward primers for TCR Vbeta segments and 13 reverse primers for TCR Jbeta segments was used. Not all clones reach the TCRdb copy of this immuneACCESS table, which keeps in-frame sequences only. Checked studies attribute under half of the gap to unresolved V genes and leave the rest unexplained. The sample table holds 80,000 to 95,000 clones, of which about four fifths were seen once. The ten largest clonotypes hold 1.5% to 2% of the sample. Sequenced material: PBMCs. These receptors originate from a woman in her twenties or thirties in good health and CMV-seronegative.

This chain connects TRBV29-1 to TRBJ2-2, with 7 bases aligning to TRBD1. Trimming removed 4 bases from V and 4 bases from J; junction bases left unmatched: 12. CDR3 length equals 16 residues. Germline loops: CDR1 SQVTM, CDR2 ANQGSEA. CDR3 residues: CSVAGRQGRGTGELFF. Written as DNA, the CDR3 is TGCAGCGTTGCGGGTCGACAGGGTCGGGGCACCGGGGAGCTGTTTTTT.

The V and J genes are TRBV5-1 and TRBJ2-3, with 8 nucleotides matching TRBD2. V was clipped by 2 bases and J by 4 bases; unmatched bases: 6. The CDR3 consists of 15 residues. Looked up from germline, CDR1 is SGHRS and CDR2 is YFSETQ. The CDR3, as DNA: TGCGCCAGCAGCTTCGGAGCGGGAGACTCAGATACGCAGTATTTT. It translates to CASSFGAGDSDTQYF.

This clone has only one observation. The CDR3 loop is CASSLLSLSPLHF. As DNA, the CDR3 is TGTGCCAGCAGTTTATTATCTCTTTCACCCCTCCACTTT. The chain employs TRBV27 and TRBJ1-6, with D unclear. V shed 1 base and J shed 9 bases, with 7 bases lying between them. The germline V gene has CDR1 MNHEY and CDR2 SMNVEV (reference sequence). This CDR3 has 13 residues.

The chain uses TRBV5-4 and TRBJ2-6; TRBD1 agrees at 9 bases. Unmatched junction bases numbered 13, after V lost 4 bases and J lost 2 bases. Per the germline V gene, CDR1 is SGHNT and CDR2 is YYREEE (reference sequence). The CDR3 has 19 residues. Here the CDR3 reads CASSQGLGQGTPGANVLTF. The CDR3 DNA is TGTGCCAGCAGCCAAGGCTTGGGACAGGGAACCCCTGGGGCCAACGTCCTGACTTTC.

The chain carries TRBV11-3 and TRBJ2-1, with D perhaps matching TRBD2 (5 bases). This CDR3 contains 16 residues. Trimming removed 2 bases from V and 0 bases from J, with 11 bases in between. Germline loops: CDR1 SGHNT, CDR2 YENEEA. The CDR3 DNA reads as TGTGCCAGCAGCTTACGAGGGATCGGCTCCTACAATGAGCAGTTCTTC. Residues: CASSLRGIGSYNEQFF.

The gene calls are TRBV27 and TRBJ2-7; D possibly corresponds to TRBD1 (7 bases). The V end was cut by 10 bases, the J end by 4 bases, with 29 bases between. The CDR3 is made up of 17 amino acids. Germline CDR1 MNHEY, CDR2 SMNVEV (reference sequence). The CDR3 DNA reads TGTGCCACGGAGGGACAGAGGGACCAGGGGGTAGGATACGAGCAGTACTTC. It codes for CATEGQRDQGVGYEQYF.

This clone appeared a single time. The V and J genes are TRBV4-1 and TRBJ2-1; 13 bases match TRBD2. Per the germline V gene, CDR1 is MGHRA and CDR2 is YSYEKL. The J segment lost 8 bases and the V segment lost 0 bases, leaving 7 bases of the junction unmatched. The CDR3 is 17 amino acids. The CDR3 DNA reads TGCGCCAGCAGCCAAGAAAGACTAGCGGGAGGTGTCGATGAGCAGTTCTTC. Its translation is CASSQERLAGGVDEQFF.

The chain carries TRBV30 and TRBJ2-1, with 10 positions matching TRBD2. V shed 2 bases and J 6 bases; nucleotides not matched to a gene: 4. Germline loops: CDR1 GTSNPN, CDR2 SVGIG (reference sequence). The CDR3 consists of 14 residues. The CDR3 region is CAWSRAGGLNEQFF. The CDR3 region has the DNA TGTGCCTGGAGTAGAGCGGGAGGGCTCAATGAGCAGTTCTTC.

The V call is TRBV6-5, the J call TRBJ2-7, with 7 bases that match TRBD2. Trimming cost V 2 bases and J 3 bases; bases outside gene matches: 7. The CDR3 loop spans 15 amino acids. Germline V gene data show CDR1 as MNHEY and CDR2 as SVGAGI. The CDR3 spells CASSYLASGDYEQYF. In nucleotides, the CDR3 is TGTGCCAGCAGTTACCTGGCTAGCGGAGACTACGAGCAGTACTTC.

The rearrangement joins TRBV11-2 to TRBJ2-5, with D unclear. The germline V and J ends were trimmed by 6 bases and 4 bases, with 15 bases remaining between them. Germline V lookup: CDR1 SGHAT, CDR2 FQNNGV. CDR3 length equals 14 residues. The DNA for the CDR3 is TGTGCCAGCAGGCAGATGTTGCGAGGAGAGACCCAGTACTTC. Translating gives CASRQMLRGETQYF.

The CDR3 loop reads CASSYARQVSEAFF. The CDR3, as DNA: TGTGCCAGCAGTTACGCTCGGCAGGTCTCTGAAGCTTTCTTT. J is TRBJ1-1 and V is TRBV6-5; no clear D. V lost 2 bases, J lost 6 bases, and 13 bases lay in between. This CDR3 comprises 14 residues. Germline V lookup: CDR1 MNHEY, CDR2 SVGAGI.

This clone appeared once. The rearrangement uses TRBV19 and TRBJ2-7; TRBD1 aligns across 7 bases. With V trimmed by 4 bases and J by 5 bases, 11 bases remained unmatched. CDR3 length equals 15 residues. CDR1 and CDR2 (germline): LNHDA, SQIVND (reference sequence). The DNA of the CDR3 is TGTGCCAGTAGTAACCCGGGACAGAAATCGGACGAGCAGTACTTC. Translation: CASSNPGQKSDEQYF. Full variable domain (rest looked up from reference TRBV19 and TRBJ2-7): DGGITQSPKYLFRKEGQNVTLSCEQNLNHDAMYWYRQDPGQGLRLIYYSQIVNDFQKGDIAEGYSVSREKKESFPLTVTSAQKNPTAFYLCASSNPGQKSDEQYFGPGTRLTVT.